This T cell receptor (beta chain) emerged from a study of cytomegalovirus exposure and HLA in healthy donors. This clone appeared a few times. PCR was performed using 60 Vbeta and 13 Jbeta primers. The authors' processing: In a later analysis, some 80 million unique TCR beta chains included roughly 11 million shared by two or more donors. TCRdb keeps only in-frame clones here, not all; method: immunoSEQ multiplex PCR. V and J calls and clone size are copied from that table; D and trimming were computed from the DNA. Of roughly 120,000 clones listed, 70% to 80% are singletons. The CDR3 sequence is 15 residues long. Unmatched junction bases numbered 3, after V lost 1 base and J lost 5 bases. CDR1 and CDR2 (germline): LNHNV, YYDKDF (reference sequence).

The rearrangement joins TRBV15 to TRBJ1-4; 8 bases align to TRBD1. The sample comprised PBMCs. The sequence derives from a man in his thirties or forties in good health and CMV-seropositive. This CDR3 reads CATSRAGQENEKLFF. The CDR3 nucleotides read TGTGCCACCAGCAGAGCGGGACAGGAGAATGAAAAACTGTTTTTT.